A single sample gave rise to the 26 T cell receptor beta chains below, sequenced in a study of blood T cells in healthy people across ages. A second PCR, run for about 6 to 11 cycles, used a sample-barcoded 5' primer plus a J-beta primer mix. TCRdb recomputed calls from the 5' RACE reads with MiXCR, one row per CDR3 protein. The sample comprises approximately 1.5 million distinct CDR3 sequences, around 35% of which are singletons, and approximately 10% rests with the top ten. The specimen was blood. The receptors were sampled from a young woman in good health.

The chain has TRBV3-1 and TRBJ1-1; D is uncertain. The CDR3 is made up of 15 amino acids. The ends were cut back, 8 bases at V and 1 base at J, with 17 bases in the middle. CDR1 is LGHDT and CDR2 is YNNKEL in the germline V gene (reference sequence). The CDR3 protein is CASQTLMDGNTEAFF. DNA of the CDR3: TGTGCCAGCCAGACGCTAATGGACGGGAACACTGAAGCTTTCTTT.

This clonotype was picked up many times. The V call is TRBV14, the J call TRBJ2-1; no definite D call. The germline V and J ends were trimmed by 1 base and 4 bases, with 5 bases remaining between them. Germline V gene lookup returns CDR1 SGHDN and CDR2 FVKESK. This CDR3 contains 13 residues. For the CDR3, the DNA is TGTGCCAGCAGCCAAGCGAATTACAATGAGCAGTTCTTC. It translates to CASSQANYNEQFF.

The V call is TRBV9, the J call TRBJ2-2, with 10 bases aligning to TRBD1. Trimming removed 3 bases from V and 6 bases from J; junction bases left unmatched: 5. Germline-derived CDR1 and CDR2 are SGDLS and YYNGEE. CDR3 size: 15 residues. CDR3 in amino acids: CASSAGQGKAGELFF. Written as DNA, the CDR3 is TGTGCCAGCAGCGCGGGACAGGGGAAGGCCGGGGAGCTGTTTTTT.

This clonotype showed up just a few times. The V gene is TRBV7-3, the J gene TRBJ2-7; a weak D match, TRBD2 (6 bases). V was shortened by 1 base and J by 2 bases, with 15 bases between the two germline ends. The germline V gene encodes CDR1 SGHTA and CDR2 FQGTGA. This CDR3 is 16 amino acids long. The CDR3, as DNA: TGTGCCAGCAGCTTAAGCGGACACGGGGGTACCTACGAGCAGTACTTC. Translation gives CASSLSGHGGTYEQYF.

This clonotype has more than one count but fewer than ten. This chain links TRBV30 with TRBJ2-5, with D unclear. Germline V lookup: CDR1 GTSNPN, CDR2 SVGIG (reference sequence). The CDR3 extends over 12 amino acids. V shed 5 bases and J shed 5 bases, with 12 bases lying between them. The CDR3 is CAWDGMGETQYF. The CDR3 nucleotides are TGTGCCTGGGATGGGATGGGTGAGACCCAGTACTTC.

The J gene is TRBJ2-1, the V gene TRBV3-1; D may be TRBD1 or TRBD2 (5 bases each). Trimming cost V 3 bases and J 4 bases, with 16 bases left between them. This CDR3 has 16 residues. Germline loops: CDR1 LGHDT, CDR2 YNNKEL (reference sequence). This chain's CDR3 is CASSQGTGTPYNEQFF. CDR3 nucleotides: TGTGCCAGCAGCCAGGGTACCGGGACGCCATACAATGAGCAGTTCTTC.

This clonotype was counted at least ten times. The chain links TRBV7-2 to TRBJ1-2, with 9 nucleotides matching TRBD1. Germline V gene data show CDR1 as SGHTA and CDR2 as FQGNSA. This CDR3 is 15 amino acids long. V dropped 3 bases and J dropped 4; count of bases not matched to a gene: 6. The CDR3 loop reads CASSLTGGGGYGYTF. DNA for the CDR3: TGTGCCAGCAGCTTGACAGGGGGTGGGGGCTATGGCTACACCTTC.

The chain is built from TRBV2 and TRBJ1-2, with a possible D match to TRBD1 (5 bases). CDR1 and CDR2 (germline): SNHLY, FYNNEI. V lost 7 bases and J lost 5, with 14 bases in between. This CDR3 has 13 amino acids. The CDR3 spells CASIVQEGYGYTF. The CDR3, as DNA: TGTGCCAGCATAGTACAGGAAGGGTATGGCTACACCTTC.

The V gene is TRBV7-2, the J gene TRBJ2-2; TRBD1 is a possible D gene (5 bases). The germline V and J ends were trimmed by 1 base and 6 bases, with 15 bases remaining between them. The germline V gene has CDR1 SGHTA and CDR2 FQGNSA. The CDR3 length is 16 residues. In DNA, the CDR3 is TGTGCCAGCAGCTTAGTAGGGGCAGGGTTTGCCGGGGAGCTGTTTTTT. Its protein product is CASSLVGAGFAGELFF. The complete variable domain, with remaining parts taken from reference TRBV7-2 and TRBJ2-2, reads GAGVSQSPSNKVTEKGKDVELRCDPISGHTALYWYRQSLGQGLEFLIYFQGNSAPDKSGLPSDRFSAERTGGSVSTLTIQRTQQEDSAVYLCASSLVGAGFAGELFFGEGSRLTVL.

The rearrangement joins TRBV29-1 to TRBJ2-7, with TRBD1 matching 9 bases. Germline V lookup: CDR1 SQVTM, CDR2 ANQGSEA. This CDR3 has 18 residues. V shed 7 bases and J 2 bases; nucleotides not matched to a gene: 21. The CDR3 is CSAVKRGQGFGIAYEQYF. The CDR3 DNA follows: TGCAGCGCCGTAAAAAGGGGACAGGGTTTCGGGATCGCCTACGAGCAGTACTTC.

This rearrangement joins TRBV7-9 to TRBJ2-1; possible D gene TRBD2, 6 bases. The CDR3 totals 16 residues. The germline CDR1 and CDR2 sequences are SEHNR and FQNEAQ (reference sequence). The V end was cut by 8 bases, the J end by 1 base, with 18 bases between. This chain's CDR3 is CASGPPQTRSYNEQFF. In nucleotides, the CDR3 is TGTGCCAGCGGCCCCCCCCAGACTAGATCCTACAATGAGCAGTTCTTC.

The rearrangement links TRBV2 to TRBJ2-1, with 11 bases fitting TRBD2. CDR1 and CDR2 (germline): SNHLY, FYNNEI. The CDR3 extends over 15 amino acids. The trim removed 6 bases at V and 7 bases at J, leaving 8 bases unmatched. CDR3 coding DNA: TGTGCCAGCAGCGGAACTAGCGGGAGAGGTAATGAGCAGTTCTTC. Its protein product is CASSGTSGRGNEQFF.

This clonotype was observed a few times. V usage is TRBV10-3 and J usage is TRBJ1-5; unclear D gene. V lost 10 bases, J lost 0 bases, and 13 bases lay in between. Germline values: CDR1 ENHRY, CDR2 SYGVKD. The CDR3 totals 14 residues. The CDR3 here is CATGEWGSNQPQHF. The CDR3 DNA follows: TGTGCCACCGGAGAATGGGGTAGCAATCAGCCCCAGCATTTT.

The chain recombines TRBV9 with TRBJ2-1, with a tentative D call TRBD2 (6 bases). The germline V gene has CDR1 SGDLS and CDR2 YYNGEE. Trimming removed 0 bases from V and 5 bases from J, with 12 bases in between. The CDR3 spans 15 residues. The CDR3 here is CASSVAGSSDNEQFF. In DNA form, the CDR3 reads TGTGCCAGCAGCGTAGCCGGGAGTTCCGACAATGAGCAGTTCTTC.

This clonotype was detected only a few times. The chain couples TRBV27 to TRBJ2-7; D is tentatively TRBD1 or TRBD2 (6 bases each). The CDR3 sequence is 13 residues long. The germline V gene encodes CDR1 MNHEY and CDR2 SMNVEV (reference sequence). V was trimmed by 5 bases and J by 9 bases, leaving 17 bases between them. The CDR3 is CASSTTLQGGQYF. In DNA form, the CDR3 reads TGTGCCAGCAGTACAACACTACAGGGAGGGCAGTACTTC.

About this clonotype itself: The germline gene is not matched at one end of the junction; a read error may be the cause. The V and J genes are TRBV7-2 and TRBJ2-3; D is possibly TRBD2 (5 bases). The germline V gene encodes CDR1 SGHTA and CDR2 FQGNSA. The CDR3 extends over 16 amino acids. DNA for the CDR3: TGTGCCAGCAGCCCCACTGTGGACCCTAGCACAGATATGCAGTATTTT. Translating it yields CASSPTVDPSTDMQYF. The whole variable domain, filled in from reference TRBV7-2 and TRBJ2-3, reads GAGVSQSPSNKVTEKGKDVELRCDPISGHTALYWYRQSLGQGLEFLIYFQGNSAPDKSGLPSDRFSAERTGGSVSTLTIQRTQQEDSAVYLCASSPTVDPSTDMQYFGPGTRLTVL.

CDR3 sequence: CASSATSGGAAYNEQFF. In DNA, the CDR3 is TGCGCCAGCAGCGCGACTAGCGGGGGGGCCGCCTACAATGAGCAGTTCTTC. J is TRBJ2-1 and V is TRBV5-1; 14 bases are shared with TRBD2. Germline CDR1 SGHRS, CDR2 YFSETQ. V was clipped by 4 bases and J by 2 bases; unmatched bases: 5. The CDR3 runs to 17 residues.

The chain joins TRBV28 to TRBJ1-1, with D hard to call. The CDR3 is 11 residues long. Germline lookup yields CDR1 MDHEN and CDR2 SYDVKM. CDR3 bases: TGTGCTTACGGAAAGAACACTGAAGCTTTCTTT. It translates to CAYGKNTEAFF.

A word on this clonotype: This may come from a read error, since a much larger clone is one base off. The rearrangement links TRBV9 to TRBJ2-7, with TRBD1 matching over 7 bases. The V gene's germline CDR1 is SGDLS and CDR2 YYNGEE. The CDR3 covers 14 residues. The CDR3 DNA is TGTGCCGGCAGCGCAACAGGGGCGGCATACGAGCAGTACTTC. It translates to CAGSATGAAYEQYF.

The V call is TRBV12-3 or TRBV12-4, the J call TRBJ1-1; weak D call: TRBD1 (6 bases). This CDR3 is built from 13 residues. The V and J ends lost 7 bases and 5 bases respectively, with 14 bases between them. CDR3 nucleotide sequence: TGTGCCAGCATAGGGGGGGCGAGGACTGAAGCTTTCTTT. Protein product: CASIGGARTEAFF.

In this sample, this clonotype turned up once. This rearrangement joins TRBV20-1 to TRBJ2-7; 11 bases are shared with TRBD2. Gene TRBJ2-5 matches the end of the DNA better, so the J call may be wrong. The CDR3 runs to 15 residues. CDR1 and CDR2 (germline): DFQATT, SNEGSKA (reference sequence). The CDR3 region is CSARSMTSGAETQYF. CDR3 sequence (DNA): TGCAGTGCTAGATCCATGACTAGCGGGGCAGAGACCCAGTACTTC.

This clonotype was found a few times. This chain joins TRBV11-2 and TRBJ2-3; D not certain. The germline V and J ends were trimmed by 8 bases and 0 bases, with 15 bases remaining between them. Germline V gene data show CDR1 as SGHAT and CDR2 as FQNNGV. This CDR3 is built from 15 residues. CDR3 sequence: CASSAAGVSTDTQYF. The CDR3 DNA reads TGTGCCAGCTCGGCCGCAGGTGTAAGCACAGATACGCAGTATTTT.

This chain uses TRBV7-9 with TRBJ1-1; no clear D. The germline V gene encodes CDR1 SEHNR and CDR2 FQNEAQ (reference sequence). The CDR3 consists of 15 residues. Trimming took 5 bases from V and 1 from J, leaving 14 bases between them. The CDR3 DNA sequence: TGTGCCAGCAGCCAGACCCCCAGGACGAACACTGAAGCTTTCTTT. Amino acid sequence: CASSQTPRTNTEAFF.

The chain couples TRBV3-1 to TRBJ2-3; 8 bases fit TRBD1. Germline V lookup: CDR1 LGHDT, CDR2 YNNKEL (reference sequence). Trimming at V came to 6 bases and at J to 5 bases, leaving 10 bases not matched to a gene. CDR3 size: 15 residues. CDR3 bases: TGTGCCAGCAGTTTGACAGGGGAGGCCTTAGATACGCAGTATTTT. Encoded protein: CASSLTGEALDTQYF.

Only a few counts were recorded for this clonotype. This chain uses TRBV6-5 with TRBJ2-7, with 7 nucleotides matching TRBD2. V lost 6 bases, J lost 0 bases, and 8 bases stayed unmatched. The CDR3 extends over 15 amino acids. CDR1 and CDR2 from the germline V gene are MNHEY and SVGAGI. CDR3 nucleotide sequence: TGTGCCAGCAGCCCACTAGCGCATCCCTCCTACGAGCAGTACTTC. This codes for CASSPLAHPSYEQYF.

This clonotype was seen only a few times. The chain has TRBV12-3 or TRBV12-4 and TRBJ1-2, with TRBD1 as a possible D gene (5 bases). The V and J ends lost 7 bases and 7 bases respectively, with 16 bases between them. The CDR3 is 13 amino acids. The CDR3 is CASNQGQGRGYTF. Written as DNA, the CDR3 is TGTGCCAGCAATCAGGGCCAAGGACGTGGCTACACCTTC.